The 30 T cell receptor beta chains presented below share a single source sample, sequenced in a study of technical replicates of blood from a handful of donors. Only in-frame clones appear in the TCRdb table, and some are missing; sequencing was by immunoSEQ multiplex PCR. The sample includes some 77,000 clones, 65% to 90% of them seen just once. The specimen was PBMCs. The source of these receptors is a human donor in good health. Some clones in this sample may be carry-over from other donors' samples.

The rearrangement joins TRBV10-2 to TRBJ2-1; perhaps TRBD2 as D (5 bases). The V end was cut by 7 bases, the J end by 0 bases, with 10 bases between. The germline V gene encodes CDR1 WSHSY and CDR2 SAAADI. The CDR3 covers 14 residues. This CDR3 is CASMRVGSYNEQFF. In nucleotides, the CDR3 is TGCGCCAGCATGAGGGTGGGCTCCTACAATGAGCAGTTCTTC.

V is TRBV19 and J is TRBJ2-1; possible D gene TRBD1, 6 bases. The CDR3 consists of 19 residues. Trimming shortened V by 0 bases and J by 5 bases, and 23 bases separated the two germline ends. CDR1 and CDR2 from the germline V gene are LNHDA and SQIVND (reference sequence). Here the CDR3 reads CASSIDLSPFTPGDNEQFF. DNA for the CDR3: TGTGCCAGTAGTATAGATCTTTCCCCTTTTACCCCAGGGGACAATGAGCAGTTCTTC.

V and J are TRBV29-1 and TRBJ2-5, with 7 nucleotides matching TRBD1. The DNA end favors TRBJ2-7, so the J call may be wrong. The CDR3 covers 11 residues. Germline V gene lookup returns CDR1 SQVTM and CDR2 ANQGSEA. The CDR3: CSIRTGPEQYF. DNA for the CDR3: TGCAGCATCAGGACAGGACCCGAGCAGTACTTC.

The CDR3 region is CASSRGTSSYEQYF. CDR3 bases: TGTGCCAGCAGCCGGGGGACGAGCTCCTACGAGCAGTACTTC. The rearrangement joins TRBV7-8 to TRBJ2-7; a possible D gene is TRBD2 (6 bases). CDR1 is SGHVS and CDR2 is FQNEAQ in the germline V gene. CDR3 length: 14 amino acids. Trimming cost V 5 bases and J 0 bases, with 11 bases left between them.

This chain links TRBV2 with TRBJ2-5, with D unresolved. The better agreement between TRBJ2-7 and the DNA end casts doubt on the J call. The CDR3 covers 15 residues. Germline CDR1 SNHLY, CDR2 FYNNEI. The DNA for the CDR3 is TGTGCCAGCACCTCAGGTGGCTCCCGCTCCTACGAGCAGTACTTC. It encodes CASTSGGSRSYEQYF.

The chain is built from TRBV30 and TRBJ2-5; D possibly corresponds to TRBD1 (5 bases). The CDR3 is 13 amino acids. V dropped 1 base and J dropped 5 bases, with 11 bases sitting between them. The germline CDR1 and CDR2 sequences are GTSNPN and SVGIG (reference sequence). This chain's CDR3 is CAWSGQGSETQYF. The CDR3 DNA sequence: TGTGCCTGGAGTGGGCAGGGAAGCGAGACCCAGTACTTC.

The CDR3 protein is CAISLTGVNTEAFF. The CDR3 DNA is TGTGCCATCAGCCTTACAGGGGTGAACACTGAAGCTTTCTTT. The V gene is TRBV10-3, the J gene TRBJ1-1; 7 nucleotides line up with TRBD1. Germline trimming cut 6 bases from V and 0 bases from J; bases unmatched to any gene: 4. The CDR3 extends over 14 amino acids. Germline CDR1 and CDR2: ENHRY and SYGVKD.

This sequence joins TRBV7-2 and TRBJ2-7; TRBD1 is a possible D gene (5 bases). Trimming removed 6 bases at V and 6 bases at J, with 12 bases between. CDR1 SGHTA and CDR2 FQGNSA come from the germline V gene. The CDR3 covers 12 residues. The CDR3 is CASSIRVGEQYF. The CDR3 nucleotides are TGTGCCAGCAGTATCAGGGTTGGCGAGCAGTACTTC.

This chain uses TRBV5-4 with TRBJ2-2, with 12 bases identical to TRBD2. Looked up from germline, CDR1 is SGHNT and CDR2 is YYREEE (reference sequence). V was pared by 0 bases and J by 2 bases, with 5 bases of the junction left unmatched. The CDR3 loop spans 18 amino acids. DNA of the CDR3: TGTGCCAGCAGCTTGGTACGGACTAGCGGGATTAACACCGGGGAGCTGTTTTTT. Translated: CASSLVRTSGINTGELFF. Based on the CDR3 plus reference TRBV5-4 and TRBJ2-2, the full variable domain is ETGVTQSPTHLIKTRGQQVTLRCSSQSGHNTVSWYQQALGQGPQFIFQYYREEENGRGNFPPRFSGLQFPNYSSELNVNALELDDSALYLCASSLVRTSGINTGELFFGEGSRLTVL.

J is TRBJ1-3 and V is TRBV9; D gene ambiguous. CDR1 is SGDLS and CDR2 is YYNGEE in the germline V gene. This CDR3 has 13 residues. Trimming removed 0 bases at V and 4 bases at J, with 5 bases between. The CDR3 DNA sequence: TGTGCCAGCAGCGTAGGGGAGGGAAACACCATATATTTT. Translated: CASSVGEGNTIYF.

V usage is TRBV7-9 and J usage is TRBJ1-2; D gene uncertain. Deletions cut 5 bases from V and 5 bases from J, with 6 bases between. This CDR3 region has 11 residues. In germline, CDR1 is SEHNR, CDR2 FQNEAQ (reference sequence). CDR3 sequence (DNA): TGTGCCAGCAGCGATGAGTATGGCTACACCTTC. Encoded protein: CASSDEYGYTF.

The rearrangement joins TRBV4-2 to TRBJ1-6; TRBD1 agrees at 11 bases. This CDR3 has 20 residues. Trimming cost V 1 base and J 9 bases; bases outside gene matches: 17. The germline CDR1 and CDR2 sequences are LGHNA and YNFKEQ. CDR3 sequence: CASSQVQIRPRTGGGSPLHF. The CDR3 DNA reads TGTGCCAGCAGCCAAGTACAAATAAGACCCAGGACAGGGGGCGGTTCACCCCTCCACTTT.

The rearrangement joins TRBV7-6 to TRBJ2-7, with 9 bases that match TRBD1. Germline V gene lookup returns CDR1 SGHVS and CDR2 FNYEAQ. The CDR3 is 13 amino acids. Trimming removed 4 bases from V and 13 bases from J; junction bases left unmatched: 11. This CDR3 is CASSSGDRDFFYF. For the CDR3, the DNA is TGTGCCAGCAGCTCAGGGGACAGGGATTTCTTTTACTTC. Filled out from reference TRBV7-6 and TRBJ2-7, the complete variable domain reads GAGVSQSPRYKVTKRGQDVALRCDPISGHVSLYWYRQALGQGPEFLTYFNYEAQQDKSGLPNDRFSAERPEGSISTLTIQRTEQRDSAMYRCASSSGDRDFFYFGPGTRLTVT.

This sequence joins TRBV7-9 and TRBJ2-1; TRBD2 is a possible D gene (5 bases). Between the trimmed V and J ends, which lost 5 bases and 5 bases, there was a span of 13 bases. Germline CDR1 reads SEHNR; CDR2 reads FQNEAQ (reference sequence). The CDR3 is 14 residues long. CDR3 sequence (DNA): TGTGCCAGCAGCCACGCGGGCGCGAACAATGAGCAGTTCTTC. Translated, it gives CASSHAGANNEQFF.

V usage is TRBV5-4 and J usage is TRBJ2-7, with 8 positions matching TRBD1. Trimming at V came to 3 bases and at J to 2 bases, leaving 7 bases not matched to a gene. This CDR3 region has 15 residues. The germline gives CDR1 SGHNT, CDR2 YYREEE (reference sequence). The CDR3 DNA reads as TGTGCCAGCAGCTCGACCCCGGGACAGGCCTACGAGCAGTACTTC. This encodes CASSSTPGQAYEQYF.

The chain combines TRBV27 with TRBJ1-4; D might be TRBD1 (6 bases). The CDR3 runs to 13 residues. Germline CDR1 reads MNHEY; CDR2 reads SMNVEV (reference sequence). V was shortened by 5 bases and J by 11 bases, with 15 bases between the two germline ends. CDR3 sequence (DNA): TGTGCCAGCAGTCCCACAGGGATCCGTAAACTGTTTTTT. Its translation is CASSPTGIRKLFF.

The gene calls are TRBV2 and TRBJ2-7; 7 positions agree with TRBD1. This CDR3 is built from 12 residues. The V and J ends lost 4 bases and 3 bases, in that order; junction bases with no gene match: 0. In germline, CDR1 is SNHLY, CDR2 FYNNEI. CDR3 bases: TGTGCCAGCAGTGGACAGGGCTACGAGCAGTACTTC. Translated, it gives CASSGQGYEQYF. The full variable domain, its missing parts supplied by reference TRBV2 and TRBJ2-7, is EPEVTQTPSHQVTQMGQEVILRCVPISNHLYFYWYRQILGQKVEFLVSFYNNEISEKSEIFDDQFSVERPDGSNFTLKIRSTKLEDSAMYFCASSGQGYEQYFGPGTRLTVT.

This chain joins TRBV7-9 and TRBJ1-4; the D is unclear. The V gene's germline CDR1 is SEHNR and CDR2 FQNEAQ (reference sequence). The CDR3 covers 13 residues. V was pared by 1 base and J by 5 bases, with 5 bases between. CDR3 region: CASSLDTNEKLFF. The CDR3, as DNA: TGTGCCAGCAGCTTAGACACGAATGAAAAACTGTTTTTT.

The chain carries TRBV14 and TRBJ2-1; 8 bases are shared with TRBD1. The CDR3 is made up of 16 amino acids. Germline lookup yields CDR1 SGHDN and CDR2 FVKESK. V lost 1 base, J lost 2 bases, and 4 bases stayed unmatched. CDR3 in DNA: TGTGCCAGCAGCCAAGTATCGACAGGGGCCTACAATGAGCAGTTCTTC. Encoded protein: CASSQVSTGAYNEQFF.

The CDR3 spells CASSLAVGEVQPQHF. The CDR3 region has the DNA TGTGCCAGCAGCTTAGCAGTTGGGGAGGTTCAGCCCCAGCATTTT. The genes are TRBV7-2 and TRBJ1-5; no firm D call. Deletions cut 0 bases from V and 6 bases from J, with 12 bases between. Germline V gives CDR1 SGHTA, CDR2 FQGNSA. This CDR3 is built from 15 residues.

The chain has TRBV7-3 and TRBJ2-1; 7 bases are a match to TRBD2. CDR3 length equals 16 residues. CDR1 and CDR2 (germline): SGHTA, FQGTGA. With 4 bases clipped from V and 7 bases from J, the junction kept 13 bases outside the gene matches. The CDR3 is CASSSGGGGPLNEQFF. Written as DNA, the CDR3 is TGTGCCAGCAGCTCTGGGGGGGGAGGGCCTTTGAATGAGCAGTTCTTC.

The CDR3 sequence: CASRALAGVFYEQYF. Here the CDR3 DNA reads TGTGCCAGCAGGGCCCTAGCGGGAGTCTTCTACGAGCAGTACTTC. This sequence joins TRBV11-2 and TRBJ2-7, with 10 nucleotides matching TRBD2. The V gene end was trimmed by 6 bases and the J gene end by 3 bases; junction bases not matched to a gene: 8. This CDR3 contains 15 residues. Germline-derived CDR1 and CDR2 are SGHAT and FQNNGV.

This chain connects TRBV10-2 to TRBJ1-5; a weak D match, TRBD1 (5 bases). The CDR3 extends over 13 amino acids. CDR1 is WSHSY and CDR2 is SAAADI in the germline V gene. V gave up 7 bases and J gave up 2 bases, with 9 bases separating them. The CDR3 nucleotides read TGCGCCAGCACCGGACAAGGCAATCAGCCCCAGCATTTT. Translated, it gives CASTGQGNQPQHF.

The chain links TRBV4-1 to TRBJ1-2, with TRBD1 matching over 9 bases. CDR3 size: 16 residues. The V segment lost 1 base and the J segment 7 bases; nucleotides outside the gene matches: 10. CDR1 is MGHRA and CDR2 is YSYEKL in the germline V gene. The DNA of the CDR3 is TGCGCCAGCAGCCAAGTTCCCTACAGGGGGCCGGGTGGCTACACCTTC. Translation gives CASSQVPYRGPGGYTF.

This chain uses TRBV5-4 with TRBJ2-5; D gene ambiguous. The CDR3 runs 14 residues. CDR1 is SGHNT, CDR2 YYREEE, per germline (reference sequence). V lost 0 bases and J lost 2, with 8 bases in between. CDR3 sequence (DNA): TGTGCCAGCAGCTTGGGACTGGAACAAGAGACCCAGTACTTC. Protein: CASSLGLEQETQYF.

The genes are TRBV7-2 and TRBJ2-1, with a tentative D call TRBD2 (6 bases). The CDR3 contains 16 residues. Per the germline V gene, CDR1 is SGHTA and CDR2 is FQGNSA. The V end was cut by 5 bases, the J end by 7 bases, with 21 bases between. CDR3 sequence reads: CASSPYPTRPQNEQFF. The DNA of the CDR3 is TGTGCCAGCAGCCCGTACCCGACTAGACCTCAGAATGAGCAGTTCTTC. Full variable domain (remainder filled in from reference TRBV7-2 and TRBJ2-1): GAGVSQSPSNKVTEKGKDVELRCDPISGHTALYWYRQSLGQGLEFLIYFQGNSAPDKSGLPSDRFSAERTGGSVSTLTIQRTQQEDSAVYLCASSPYPTRPQNEQFFGPGTRLTVL.

The rearrangement links TRBV7-7 to TRBJ1-3, with 8 bases aligning to TRBD1. The CDR3 sequence is 16 residues long. Unmatched junction bases numbered 6, after V lost 5 bases and J lost 0 bases. Per the germline V gene, CDR1 is SSHAT and CDR2 is FNYEAQ (reference sequence). The DNA for the CDR3 is TGTGCCAGCAGCCGAGGACAGGGAAACTCTGGAAACACCATATATTTT. The encoded protein is CASSRGQGNSGNTIYF.

This chain links TRBV6-6 with TRBJ1-5; tentatively, D is TRBD1 (5 bases). Trimming took 0 bases from V and 3 from J, leaving 12 bases between them. Germline lookup yields CDR1 MNHNY and CDR2 SVGAGI (reference sequence). The CDR3 runs 16 residues. The CDR3 loop reads CASSYSYGANNQPQHF. The CDR3 DNA reads as TGTGCCAGCAGTTACTCGTATGGGGCTAACAATCAGCCCCAGCATTTT.

The V call is TRBV7-9, the J call TRBJ2-6; D is undetermined. The CDR3 is 15 amino acids. V was shortened by 2 bases and J by 1 base, with 6 bases between the two germline ends. Germline CDR1 reads SEHNR; CDR2 reads FQNEAQ (reference sequence). CDR3 in amino acids: CASSLLESGANVLTF. The CDR3 coding sequence is TGTGCCAGCAGCTTATTGGAGTCTGGGGCCAACGTCCTGACTTTC.

V gene TRBV18 combines with J gene TRBJ1-2; D remains unclear. V shed 5 bases and J shed 8 bases, with 9 bases lying between them. This CDR3 is built from 11 residues. Germline lookup yields CDR1 KGHSH and CDR2 LQKENI. The CDR3 here is CASSSNEGYTF. The CDR3 region has the DNA TGTGCCAGCTCATCTAACGAGGGCTACACCTTC.